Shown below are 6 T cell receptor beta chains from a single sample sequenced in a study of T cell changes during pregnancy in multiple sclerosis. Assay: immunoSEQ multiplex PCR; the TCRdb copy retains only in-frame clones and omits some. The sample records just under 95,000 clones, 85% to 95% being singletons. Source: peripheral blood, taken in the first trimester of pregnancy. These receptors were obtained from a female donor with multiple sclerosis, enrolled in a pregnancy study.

The CDR3 sequence: CASSIGFISGNTIYF. The CDR3 coding sequence is TGTGCCAGTAGTATCGGTTTCATCTCTGGAAACACCATATATTTT. The gene calls are TRBV19 and TRBJ1-3; D ambiguous. The CDR3 has 15 residues. CDR1 LNHDA and CDR2 SQIVND come from the germline V gene (reference sequence). With 3 bases removed from V and 0 bases from J, the gap between germline ends came to 9 bases.

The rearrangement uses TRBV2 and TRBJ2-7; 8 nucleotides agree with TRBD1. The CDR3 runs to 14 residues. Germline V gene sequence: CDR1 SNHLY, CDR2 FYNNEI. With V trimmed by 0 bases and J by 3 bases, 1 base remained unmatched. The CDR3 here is CASSEATGGYEQYF. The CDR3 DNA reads TGTGCCAGCAGTGAAGCTACAGGGGGCTACGAGCAGTACTTC.

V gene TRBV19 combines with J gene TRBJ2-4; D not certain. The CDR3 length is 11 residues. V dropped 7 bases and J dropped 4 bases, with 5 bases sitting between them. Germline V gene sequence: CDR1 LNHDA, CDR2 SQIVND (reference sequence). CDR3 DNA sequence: TGTGCCAGTACGCGGAAAAACATTCAGTACTTC. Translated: CASTRKNIQYF.

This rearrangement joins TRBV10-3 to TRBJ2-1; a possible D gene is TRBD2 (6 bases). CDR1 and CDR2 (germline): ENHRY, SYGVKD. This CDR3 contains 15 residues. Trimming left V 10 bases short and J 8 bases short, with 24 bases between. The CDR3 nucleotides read TGTGCCAGCCGGACGGGAGTCGGGGTCCTGGATGAGCAGTTCTTC. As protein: CASRTGVGVLDEQFF.

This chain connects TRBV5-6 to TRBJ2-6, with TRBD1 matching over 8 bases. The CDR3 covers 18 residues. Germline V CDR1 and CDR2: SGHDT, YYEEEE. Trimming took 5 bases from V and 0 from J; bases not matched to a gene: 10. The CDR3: CASSNAQGALSGANVLTF. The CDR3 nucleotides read TGTGCCAGCAGTAACGCTCAGGGGGCTCTCTCTGGGGCCAACGTCCTGACTTTC. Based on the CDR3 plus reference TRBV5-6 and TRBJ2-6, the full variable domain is DAGVTQSPTHLIKTRGQQVTLRCSPKSGHDTVSWYQQALGQGPQFIFQYYEEEERQRGNFPDRFSGHQFPNYSSELNVNALLLGDSALYLCASSNAQGALSGANVLTFGAGSRLTVL.

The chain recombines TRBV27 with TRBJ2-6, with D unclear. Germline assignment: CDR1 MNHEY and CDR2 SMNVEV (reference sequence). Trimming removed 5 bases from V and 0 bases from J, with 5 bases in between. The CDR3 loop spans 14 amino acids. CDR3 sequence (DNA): TGTGCCAGCAGTCCTATCTCTGGGGCCAACGTCCTGACTTTC. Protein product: CASSPISGANVLTF.